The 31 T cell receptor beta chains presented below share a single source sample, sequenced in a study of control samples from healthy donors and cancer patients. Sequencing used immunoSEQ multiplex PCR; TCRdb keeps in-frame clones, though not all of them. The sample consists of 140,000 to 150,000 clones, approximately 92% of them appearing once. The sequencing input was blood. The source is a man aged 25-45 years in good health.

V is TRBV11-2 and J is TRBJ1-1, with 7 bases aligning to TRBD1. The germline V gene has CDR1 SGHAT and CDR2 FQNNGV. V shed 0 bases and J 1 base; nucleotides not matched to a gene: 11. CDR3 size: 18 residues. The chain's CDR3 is CASSLDNQGGVRNTEAFF. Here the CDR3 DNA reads TGTGCCAGCAGCTTAGACAACCAGGGGGGGGTGAGGAACACTGAAGCTTTCTTT.

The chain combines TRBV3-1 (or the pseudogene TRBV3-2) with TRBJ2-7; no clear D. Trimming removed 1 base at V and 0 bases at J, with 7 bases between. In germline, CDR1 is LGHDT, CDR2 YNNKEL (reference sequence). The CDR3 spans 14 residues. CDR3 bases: TGTGCCAGCAGCCAAGCAGCGATCTCCTACGAGCAGTACTTC. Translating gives CASSQAAISYEQYF.

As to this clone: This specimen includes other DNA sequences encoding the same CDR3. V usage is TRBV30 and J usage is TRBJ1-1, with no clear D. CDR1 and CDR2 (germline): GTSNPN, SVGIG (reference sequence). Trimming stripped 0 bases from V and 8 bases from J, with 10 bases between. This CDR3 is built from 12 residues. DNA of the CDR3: TGTGCCTGGAGTGTACAGCCAGGAGAAGCTTTCTTT. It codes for CAWSVQPGEAFF.

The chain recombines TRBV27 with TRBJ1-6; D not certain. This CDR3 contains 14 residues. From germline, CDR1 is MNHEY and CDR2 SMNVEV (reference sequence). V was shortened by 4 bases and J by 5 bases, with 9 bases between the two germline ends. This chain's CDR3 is CASSSQGNNSPLHF. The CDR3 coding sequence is TGTGCCAGCAGTTCTCAAGGGAATAATTCACCCCTCCACTTT.

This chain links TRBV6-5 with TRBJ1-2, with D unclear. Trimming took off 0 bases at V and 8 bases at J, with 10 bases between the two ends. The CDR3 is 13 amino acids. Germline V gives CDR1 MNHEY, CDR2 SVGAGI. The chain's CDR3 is CASSYSEGWGYTF. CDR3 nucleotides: TGTGCCAGCAGTTACTCTGAGGGTTGGGGCTACACCTTC.

CDR3 sequence: CSARGSGRAFF. The CDR3 DNA reads TGCAGTGCTAGAGGTTCCGGGCGGGCTTTCTTT. The rearrangement joins TRBV20-1 to TRBJ1-1; D not certain. The V end lost 1 base, the J end lost 11 bases, and 11 bases lay between the germline ends. The CDR3 is 11 amino acids. The germline V gene encodes CDR1 DFQATT and CDR2 SNEGSKA (reference sequence).

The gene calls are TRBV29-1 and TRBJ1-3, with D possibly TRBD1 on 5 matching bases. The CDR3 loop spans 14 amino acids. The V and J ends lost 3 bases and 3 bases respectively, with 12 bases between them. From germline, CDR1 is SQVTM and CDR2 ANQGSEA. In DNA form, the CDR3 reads TGCAGCGTTGACGGGGGGAACCTTGGAAACACCATATATTTT. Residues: CSVDGGNLGNTIYF.

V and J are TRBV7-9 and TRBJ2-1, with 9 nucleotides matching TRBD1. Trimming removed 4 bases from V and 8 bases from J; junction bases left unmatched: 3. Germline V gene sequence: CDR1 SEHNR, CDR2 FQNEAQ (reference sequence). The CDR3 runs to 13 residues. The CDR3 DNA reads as TGTGCCAGCAGCTGGGGACAGGGCTATGAGCAGTTCTTC. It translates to CASSWGQGYEQFF.

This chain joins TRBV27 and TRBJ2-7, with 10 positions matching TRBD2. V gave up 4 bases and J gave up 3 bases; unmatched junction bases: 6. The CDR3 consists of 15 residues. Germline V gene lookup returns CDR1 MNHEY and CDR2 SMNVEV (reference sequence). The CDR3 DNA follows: TGTGCCAGCAGTTCCCTACTAGCGGGGAGCTACGAGCAGTACTTC. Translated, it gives CASSSLLAGSYEQYF.

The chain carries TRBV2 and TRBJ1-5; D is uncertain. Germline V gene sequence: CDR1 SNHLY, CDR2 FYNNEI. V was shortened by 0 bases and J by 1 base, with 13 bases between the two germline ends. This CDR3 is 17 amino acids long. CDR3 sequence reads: CASSEALQGWSNQPQHF. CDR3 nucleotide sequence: TGTGCCAGCAGTGAAGCGCTTCAAGGCTGGAGCAATCAGCCCCAGCATTTT.

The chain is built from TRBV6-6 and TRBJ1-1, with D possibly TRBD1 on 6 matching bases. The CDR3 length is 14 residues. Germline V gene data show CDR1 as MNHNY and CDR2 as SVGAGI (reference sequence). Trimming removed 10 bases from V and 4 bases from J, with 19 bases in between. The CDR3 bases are TGTGCCACTCAAAGGGGACAAGCGGTCACTGAAGCTTTCTTT. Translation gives CATQRGQAVTEAFF.

In nucleotides, the CDR3 is TGTGCCAGCAGCCCCTCGGGGGTACTTAACTATGGCTACACCTTC. Protein: CASSPSGVLNYGYTF. This sequence joins TRBV11-2 and TRBJ1-2, with TRBD1 as a possible D gene (5 bases). Germline CDR1 is SGHAT and CDR2 is FQNNGV. Deletions cut 5 bases from V and 1 base from J, with 14 bases between. This CDR3 has 15 amino acids.

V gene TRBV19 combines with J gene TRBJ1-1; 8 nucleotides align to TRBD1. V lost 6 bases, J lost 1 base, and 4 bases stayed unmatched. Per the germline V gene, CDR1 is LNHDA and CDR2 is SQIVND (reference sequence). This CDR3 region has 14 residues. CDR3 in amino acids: CASSRDRRNTEAFF. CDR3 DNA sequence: TGTGCCAGTAGCAGGGACAGGCGGAACACTGAAGCTTTCTTT.

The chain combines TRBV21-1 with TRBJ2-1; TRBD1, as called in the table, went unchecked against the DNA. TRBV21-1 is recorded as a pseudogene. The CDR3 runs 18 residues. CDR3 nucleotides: TGTGCCAGCAGCAAACGGTCCAGGGGGTTATCTTCCTACAATGAGCAGTTCTTC. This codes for CASSKRSRGLSSYNEQFF.

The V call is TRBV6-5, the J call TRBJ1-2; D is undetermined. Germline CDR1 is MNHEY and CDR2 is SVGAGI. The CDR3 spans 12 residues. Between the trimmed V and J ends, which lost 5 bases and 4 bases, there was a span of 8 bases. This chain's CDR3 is CASSRQRYGYTF. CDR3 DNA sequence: TGTGCCAGCAGTCGACAACGCTATGGCTACACCTTC.

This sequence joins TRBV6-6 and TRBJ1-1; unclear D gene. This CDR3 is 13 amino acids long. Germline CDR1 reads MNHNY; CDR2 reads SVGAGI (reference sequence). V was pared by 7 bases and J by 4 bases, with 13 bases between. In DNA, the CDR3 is TGTGCCAGCACCCCCCTCCGGGGCACTGAAGCTTTCTTT. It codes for CASTPLRGTEAFF.

The CDR3 region has the DNA TGTGCCAGTAGTATTTCCGACAGGGAGATTGGCGCTGAAGCTTTCTTT. Translation: CASSISDREIGAEAFF. The V gene is TRBV19, the J gene TRBJ1-1; TRBD1 aligns across 7 bases. The CDR3 is 16 amino acids. J lost 6 bases, V lost 3 bases, and 13 bases had no gene match. The germline gives CDR1 LNHDA, CDR2 SQIVND (reference sequence). The complete variable domain, with remaining parts taken from reference TRBV19 and TRBJ1-1, reads DGGITQSPKYLFRKEGQNVTLSCEQNLNHDAMYWYRQDPGQGLRLIYYSQIVNDFQKGDIAEGYSVSREKKESFPLTVTSAQKNPTAFYLCASSISDREIGAEAFFGQGTRLTVV.

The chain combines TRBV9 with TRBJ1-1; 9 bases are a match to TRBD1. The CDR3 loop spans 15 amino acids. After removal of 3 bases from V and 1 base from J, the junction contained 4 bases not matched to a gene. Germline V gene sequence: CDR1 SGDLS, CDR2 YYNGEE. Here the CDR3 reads CASSERGQGNTEAFF. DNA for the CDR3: TGTGCCAGCAGCGAGAGGGGACAGGGGAACACTGAAGCTTTCTTT. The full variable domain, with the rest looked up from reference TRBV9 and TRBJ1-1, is DSGVTQTPKHLITATGQRVTLRCSPRSGDLSVYWYQQSLDQGLQFLIQYYNGEERAKGNILERFSAQQFPDLHSELNLSSLELGDSALYFCASSERGQGNTEAFFGQGTRLTVV.

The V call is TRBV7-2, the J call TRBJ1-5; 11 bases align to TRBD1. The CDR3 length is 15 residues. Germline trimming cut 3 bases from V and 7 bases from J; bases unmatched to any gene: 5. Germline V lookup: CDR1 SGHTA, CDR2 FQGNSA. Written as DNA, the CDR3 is TGTGCCAGCAGCTTTGGACAGGGGGCGAGACAGCCCCAGCATTTT. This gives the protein CASSFGQGARQPQHF.

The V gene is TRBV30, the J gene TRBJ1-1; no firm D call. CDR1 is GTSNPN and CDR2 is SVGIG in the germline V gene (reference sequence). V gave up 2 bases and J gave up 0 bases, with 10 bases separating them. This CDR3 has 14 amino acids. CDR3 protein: CAWSHGVMNTEAFF. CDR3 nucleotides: TGTGCCTGGAGTCATGGGGTCATGAACACTGAAGCTTTCTTT. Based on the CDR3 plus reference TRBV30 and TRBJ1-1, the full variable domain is SQTIHQWPATLVQPVGSPLSLECTVEGTSNPNLYWYRQAAGRGLQLLFYSVGIGQISSEVPQNLSASRPQDRQFILSSKKLLLSDSGFYLCAWSHGVMNTEAFFGQGTRLTVV.

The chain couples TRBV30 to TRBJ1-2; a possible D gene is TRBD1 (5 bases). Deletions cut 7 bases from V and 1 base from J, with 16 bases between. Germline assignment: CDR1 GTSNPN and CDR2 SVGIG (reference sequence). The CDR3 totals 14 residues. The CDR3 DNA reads TGTGCCTCGTACAGACAGTCCCGTAACTATGGCTACACCTTC. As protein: CASYRQSRNYGYTF.

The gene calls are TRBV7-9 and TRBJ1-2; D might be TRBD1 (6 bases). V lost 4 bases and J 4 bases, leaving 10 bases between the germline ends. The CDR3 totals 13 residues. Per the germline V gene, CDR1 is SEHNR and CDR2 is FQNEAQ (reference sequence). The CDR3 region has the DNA TGTGCCAGCAGCTCTCAGGGGCTCTATGGCTACACCTTC. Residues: CASSSQGLYGYTF.

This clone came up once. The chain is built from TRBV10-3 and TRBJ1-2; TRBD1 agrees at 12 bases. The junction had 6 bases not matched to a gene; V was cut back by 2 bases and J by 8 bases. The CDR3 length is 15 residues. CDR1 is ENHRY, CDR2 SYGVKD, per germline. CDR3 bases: TGTGCCATCAGTGAGAGGGGACAGGGGGCTCGAGGCTACACCTTC. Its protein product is CAISERGQGARGYTF.

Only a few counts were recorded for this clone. The CDR3 DNA follows: TGCGCCAGCAGCTTGGTTCCAGATAACACCGGGGAGCTGTTTTTT. It codes for CASSLVPDNTGELFF. J is TRBJ2-2 and V is TRBV5-1; the D is unclear. The CDR3 sequence is 15 residues long. Germline V gene lookup returns CDR1 SGHRS and CDR2 YFSETQ. Trimming removed 0 bases at V and 2 bases at J, with 8 bases between.

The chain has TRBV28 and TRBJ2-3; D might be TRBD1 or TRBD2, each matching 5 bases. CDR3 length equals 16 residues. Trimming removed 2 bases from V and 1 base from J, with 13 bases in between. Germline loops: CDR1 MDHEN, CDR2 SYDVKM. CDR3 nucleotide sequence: TGTGCCAGCAGTTTAATTGGTGGGGGAGGCACAGATACGCAGTATTTT. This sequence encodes CASSLIGGGGTDTQYF.

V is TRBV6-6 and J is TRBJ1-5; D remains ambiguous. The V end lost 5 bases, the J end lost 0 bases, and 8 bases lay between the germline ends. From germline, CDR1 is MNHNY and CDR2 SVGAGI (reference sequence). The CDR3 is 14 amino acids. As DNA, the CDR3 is TGTGCCAGCAGTAAACCAGATAGCAATCAGCCCCAGCATTTT. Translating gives CASSKPDSNQPQHF.

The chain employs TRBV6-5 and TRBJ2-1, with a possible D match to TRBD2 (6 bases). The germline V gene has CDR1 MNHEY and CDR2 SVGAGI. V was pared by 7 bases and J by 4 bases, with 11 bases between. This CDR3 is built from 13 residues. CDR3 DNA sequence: TGTGCCAGCAAGGCGGGACCATACAATGAGCAGTTCTTC. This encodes CASKAGPYNEQFF.

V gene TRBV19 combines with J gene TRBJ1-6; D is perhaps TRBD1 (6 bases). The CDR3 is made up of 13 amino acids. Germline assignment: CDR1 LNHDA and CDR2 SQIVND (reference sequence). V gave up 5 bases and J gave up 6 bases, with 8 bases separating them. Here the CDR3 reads CASSARGNSPLHF. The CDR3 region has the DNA TGTGCCAGTAGTGCCAGGGGTAATTCACCCCTCCACTTT.

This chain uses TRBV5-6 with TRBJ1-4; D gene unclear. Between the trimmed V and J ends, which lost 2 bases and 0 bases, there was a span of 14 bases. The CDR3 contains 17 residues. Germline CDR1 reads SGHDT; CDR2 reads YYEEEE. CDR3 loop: CASSFPRGGPTNEKLFF. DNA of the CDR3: TGTGCCAGCAGCTTCCCGCGAGGAGGTCCAACTAATGAAAAACTGTTTTTT.

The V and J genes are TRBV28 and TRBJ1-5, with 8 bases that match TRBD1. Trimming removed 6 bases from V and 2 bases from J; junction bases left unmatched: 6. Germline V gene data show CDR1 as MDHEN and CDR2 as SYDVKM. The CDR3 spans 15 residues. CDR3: CASRPTGGGNQPQHF. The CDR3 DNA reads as TGTGCCAGCAGACCAACAGGGGGGGGCAATCAGCCCCAGCATTTT.

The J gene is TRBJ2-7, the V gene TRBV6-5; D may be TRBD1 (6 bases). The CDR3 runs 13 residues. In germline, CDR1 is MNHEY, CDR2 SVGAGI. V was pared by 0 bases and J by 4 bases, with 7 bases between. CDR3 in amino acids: CASSYSQGYEQYF. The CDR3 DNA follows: TGTGCCAGCAGTTACTCACAGGGTTACGAGCAGTACTTC.